This T cell receptor (beta chain) emerged from a study of T cell responses to AZD1222 COVID-19 vaccine. Repertoires were generated with immunoSEQ multiplex PCR, while TCRdb's copy carries only in-frame clones and drops some. The sample includes 150,000 to 200,000 clones, about 92% of them seen just once. The CDR3 loop spans 14 amino acids. Trimming took 0 bases from V and 5 from J, leaving 10 bases between them. CDR1 is MNHEY, CDR2 SVGEGT, per germline. The TCR was taken from an adult in good health. Sequences were derived from peripheral blood, sampled on day 0 of AZD1222 vaccination. The chain is built from TRBV6-2 or TRBV6-3 and TRBJ1-2; no reliable D call. The CDR3 DNA is TGTGCCAGCAGTTACTCGTGGTGGGTATATGGCTACACCTTC. Protein: CASSYSWWVYGYTF.